What follows describes a single T cell receptor (beta chain). This entry is derived from a study of blood T cell repertoires in COVID-19. Study overall: PBMCs, B-cell-depleted T cells, or T cells were the source of the cDNA or gDNA that made up the material.

Per the study methods: Estimation of nucleated cell counts relied on the amplification of reference gene primers. Produced via immunoSEQ multiplex PCR; TCRdb's table is partial and in-frame only. D and trimming were read from the DNA, whereas the V and J calls and clone size are those reported in that table. This sample yields 310,000 or so clones, of which around 86% are seen a single time; about 10% belongs to the top ten. Allocation to cohorts depended on clinical history reported by the participants. Material: PBMCs or T cells enriched from blood (not recorded which). The TCR comes from a woman between 18 and 29 years old who had recovered from COVID-19.

DNA for the CDR3: TGTGCCAGCAGCGCCCCCTTGAGGTTGGTGAGCACCATATATTTT. It yields the protein CASSAPLRLVSTIYF. The rearrangement links TRBV9 to TRBJ1-3; D is undetermined. This CDR3 comprises 15 residues. Trimming shortened V by 3 bases and J by 9 bases, and 19 bases separated the two germline ends. Germline assignment: CDR1 SGDLS and CDR2 YYNGEE.